Presented here are 18 T cell receptor beta chains from one specimen sequenced in a study of blood T cell repertoires in COVID-19. Sequenced by immunoSEQ multiplex PCR; TCRdb stores in-frame clones only, minus some. The table shows 200,000 to 250,000 clones, with approximately 79% occurring only once. Sequencing input: peripheral blood. Receptors originate from a woman aged 40 to 55 with active or convalescent COVID-19.

This clone appeared a few times. The V and J genes are TRBV7-2 and TRBJ1-2; TRBD1 aligns across 7 bases. The ends lost 5 bases at V and 7 bases at J; junction bases unmatched: 13. The CDR3 covers 15 residues. The V gene's germline CDR1 is SGHTA and CDR2 FQGNSA. The CDR3 DNA sequence: TGTGCCAGCAGCCAGGGACAGTCTTACCTCGGTGGCTACACCTTC. Amino acids: CASSQGQSYLGGYTF.

The chain couples TRBV5-1 to TRBJ1-2; tentative D call: TRBD1 (6 bases). This CDR3 has 14 residues. Germline loops: CDR1 SGHRS, CDR2 YFSETQ. Trimming stripped 2 bases from V and 4 bases from J, with 12 bases between. The CDR3: CASSLGQTIYGYTF. CDR3 in DNA: TGCGCCAGCAGCTTAGGACAGACTATCTATGGCTACACCTTC.

The table lists this clone with a count of one. The V and J genes are TRBV14 and TRBJ2-3; 14 nucleotides agree with TRBD2. The CDR3 is made up of 16 amino acids. From germline, CDR1 is SGHDN and CDR2 FVKESK. Trimming took 3 bases from V and 1 from J; bases not matched to a gene: 0. CDR3 DNA sequence: TGTGCCAGCAGCCAGACTAGCGGGGGGGGCACAGATACGCAGTATTTT. Amino acid sequence: CASSQTSGGGTDTQYF. Combining the CDR3 with reference TRBV14 and TRBJ2-3 gives the whole variable domain EAGVTQFPSHSVIEKGQTVTLRCDPISGHDNLYWYRRVMGKEIKFLLHFVKESKQDESGMPNNRFLAERTGGTYSTLKVQPAELEDSGVYFCASSQTSGGGTDTQYFGPGTRLTVL.

This chain connects TRBV7-9 to TRBJ1-1, with 9 positions matching TRBD1. This CDR3 spans 14 amino acids. The trim removed 4 bases at V and 4 bases at J, leaving 4 bases unmatched. From germline, CDR1 is SEHNR and CDR2 FQNEAQ (reference sequence). DNA of the CDR3: TGTGCCAGCAGCTCCCGGGACAGGGCCACTGAAGCTTTCTTT. Its protein product is CASSSRDRATEAFF.

The genes are TRBV27 and TRBJ2-5, with D perhaps matching TRBD2 (5 bases). There are 13 residues in the CDR3. Looked up from germline, CDR1 is MNHEY and CDR2 is SMNVEV (reference sequence). The ends were cut back, 5 bases at V and 3 bases at J, with 10 bases in the middle. CDR3 sequence (DNA): TGTGCCAGCAGTACCACCGGGGAAGAGACCCAGTACTTC. Translating it yields CASSTTGEETQYF.

The chain joins TRBV3-1 (or the pseudogene TRBV3-2) to TRBJ2-7; D is unclear. Trimming cost V 0 bases and J 3 bases, with 6 bases left between them. This CDR3 region has 13 residues. In germline, CDR1 is LGHDT, CDR2 YNNKEL (reference sequence). As DNA, the CDR3 is TGTGCCAGCAGCCAAGATCCGGGCTACGAGCAGTACTTC. Translation gives CASSQDPGYEQYF.

This chain uses TRBV10-1 with TRBJ2-2, with D maybe TRBD1 (6 bases). Trimming removed 6 bases at V and 6 bases at J, with 11 bases between. Germline assignment: CDR1 WNHNN and CDR2 SYGVQD (reference sequence). The length of the CDR3 is 13 residues. The CDR3 sequence: CASRPDRPGELFF. The DNA of the CDR3 is TGCGCCAGCAGGCCCGACAGGCCCGGGGAGCTGTTTTTT.

This chain links TRBV2 with TRBJ1-1; 9 bases match TRBD1. With 4 bases clipped from V and 5 bases from J, the junction kept 5 bases outside the gene matches. There are 14 residues in the CDR3. Germline V gene data show CDR1 as SNHLY and CDR2 as FYNNEI. The CDR3 region has the DNA TGTGCCAGCAGTGTACAGGGGGCGGGGACTGAAGCTTTCTTT. It yields the protein CASSVQGAGTEAFF.

The chain is built from TRBV4-2 and TRBJ1-6; TRBD1 might be the D (6 bases). Germline V gene sequence: CDR1 LGHNA, CDR2 YNFKEQ. Trimming cost V 1 base and J 0 bases, with 16 bases left between them. There are 19 residues in the CDR3. For the CDR3, the DNA is TGTGCCAGCAGCCAAGCGGACAGTCCCTCAAGCTCCTATAATTCACCCCTCCACTTT. Translation gives CASSQADSPSSSYNSPLHF.

The chain links TRBV12-3 or TRBV12-4 to TRBJ1-4; D not certain. This CDR3 is built from 13 residues. V lost 2 bases to trimming and J lost 6 bases, with 7 bases between them. CDR3 region: CASSLTVDEKLFF. CDR3 coding DNA: TGTGCCAGCAGTTTAACGGTGGATGAAAAACTGTTTTTT.

Notes on this clone: Other DNA sequences from this sample encode an identical CDR3 as well. The rearrangement joins TRBV10-3 to TRBJ2-2, with 11 positions matching TRBD2. The J segment lost 0 bases and the V segment lost 7 bases, leaving 4 bases of the junction unmatched. This CDR3 has 16 amino acids. The germline CDR1 and CDR2 sequences are ENHRY and SYGVKD. The CDR3, as DNA: TGTGCCATCAAGGCTAGCGGGGGGACGAACACCGGGGAGCTGTTTTTT. It yields the protein CAIKASGGTNTGELFF.

The rearrangement joins TRBV3-1 (or the pseudogene TRBV3-2) to TRBJ1-5, with a tentative D call TRBD1 (6 bases). Between the trimmed V and J ends, which lost 1 base and 3 bases, there was a span of 10 bases. This CDR3 contains 15 residues. Germline V gene lookup returns CDR1 LGHDT and CDR2 YNNKEL (reference sequence). The CDR3 loop reads CASSQGTGSNQPQHF. In DNA form, the CDR3 reads TGTGCCAGCAGCCAAGGCACAGGGTCCAATCAGCCCCAGCATTTT.

There are a few counts of this clone. The V and J genes are TRBV10-3 and TRBJ2-3; 10 positions match TRBD2. Germline CDR1 is ENHRY and CDR2 is SYGVKD. The CDR3 spans 14 residues. The trim removed 6 bases at V and 4 bases at J, leaving 4 bases unmatched. CDR3 residues: CAIRSSGGADTQYF. The CDR3 nucleotides read TGTGCCATCAGGTCTAGCGGGGGCGCAGATACGCAGTATTTT.

V and J are TRBV9 and TRBJ1-1; 7 bases are shared with TRBD1. V lost 0 bases, J lost 5 bases, and 7 bases stayed unmatched. The V gene's germline CDR1 is SGDLS and CDR2 YYNGEE. The CDR3 runs to 15 residues. The CDR3 region has the DNA TGTGCCAGCAGCGTAGGAGGACAGGTTCTGACTGAAGCTTTCTTT. Translated: CASSVGGQVLTEAFF. Together with reference TRBV9 and TRBJ1-1, the CDR3 gives the full variable domain: DSGVTQTPKHLITATGQRVTLRCSPRSGDLSVYWYQQSLDQGLQFLIQYYNGEERAKGNILERFSAQQFPDLHSELNLSSLELGDSALYFCASSVGGQVLTEAFFGQGTRLTVV.

This CDR3 is CASSLMGDRGYGYTF. DNA of the CDR3: TGTGCCAGCAGCCTAATGGGGGACAGGGGCTATGGCTACACCTTC. The chain carries TRBV2 and TRBJ1-2; 10 bases are shared with TRBD1. The CDR3 loop spans 15 amino acids. V shed 6 bases and J 4 bases; nucleotides not matched to a gene: 8. The germline gives CDR1 SNHLY, CDR2 FYNNEI.

This clone came up once. V is TRBV9 and J is TRBJ1-2; the D gene is possibly TRBD1 (6 bases). The CDR3 has 15 amino acids. Germline-derived CDR1 and CDR2 are SGDLS and YYNGEE. V gave up 4 bases and J gave up 8 bases, with 21 bases separating them. In nucleotides, the CDR3 is TGTGCCAGCAGCCCATTCCTGACGGGGGGCGAGGGCTACACCTTC. Translation gives CASSPFLTGGEGYTF.

This clone was observed once. The J gene is TRBJ2-1, the V gene TRBV30; no firm D call. Germline lookup yields CDR1 GTSNPN and CDR2 SVGIG (reference sequence). Trimming pared 5 bases from V and 1 base from J, leaving 15 bases between. This CDR3 has 15 residues. The CDR3 DNA reads TGTGCCTGGTCCCGGAACAGCCAATCCTACAATGAGCAGTTCTTC. Translation gives CAWSRNSQSYNEQFF.

The chain is built from TRBV5-1 and TRBJ1-4; maybe TRBD1 (6 bases). The germline V gene encodes CDR1 SGHRS and CDR2 YFSETQ. The CDR3 length is 14 residues. The ends were cut back, 4 bases at V and 4 bases at J, with 11 bases in the middle. The CDR3 is CASSTPGDNEKLFF. CDR3 nucleotide sequence: TGCGCCAGCAGCACCCCAGGGGATAATGAAAAACTGTTTTTT.